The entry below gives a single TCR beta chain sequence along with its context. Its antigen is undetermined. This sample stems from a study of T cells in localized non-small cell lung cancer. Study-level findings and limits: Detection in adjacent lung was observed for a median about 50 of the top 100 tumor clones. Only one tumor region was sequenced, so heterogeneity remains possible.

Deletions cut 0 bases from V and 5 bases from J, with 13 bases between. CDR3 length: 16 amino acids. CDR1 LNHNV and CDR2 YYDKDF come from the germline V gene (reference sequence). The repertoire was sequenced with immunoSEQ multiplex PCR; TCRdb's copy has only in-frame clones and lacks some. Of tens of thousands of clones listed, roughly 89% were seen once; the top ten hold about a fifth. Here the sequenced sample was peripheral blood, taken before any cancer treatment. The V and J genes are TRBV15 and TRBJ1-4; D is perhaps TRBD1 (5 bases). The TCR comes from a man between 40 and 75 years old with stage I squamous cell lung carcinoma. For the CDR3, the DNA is TGTGCCACCAGCAGAGATCATGGGGGGTCGAATGAAAAACTGTTTTTT. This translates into CATSRDHGGSNEKLFF.